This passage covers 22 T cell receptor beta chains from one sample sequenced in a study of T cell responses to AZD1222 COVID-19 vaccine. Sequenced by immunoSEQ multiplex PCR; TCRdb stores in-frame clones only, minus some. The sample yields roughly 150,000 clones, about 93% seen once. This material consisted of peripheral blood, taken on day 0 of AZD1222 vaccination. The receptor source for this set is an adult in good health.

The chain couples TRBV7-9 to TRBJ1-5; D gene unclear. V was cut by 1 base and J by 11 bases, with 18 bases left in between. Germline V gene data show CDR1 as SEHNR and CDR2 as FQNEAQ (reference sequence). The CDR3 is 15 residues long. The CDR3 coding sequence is TGTGCCAGCAGCTTAGGGACCGCCGTTCAAGCGGCCCAGCATTTT. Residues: CASSLGTAVQAAQHF.

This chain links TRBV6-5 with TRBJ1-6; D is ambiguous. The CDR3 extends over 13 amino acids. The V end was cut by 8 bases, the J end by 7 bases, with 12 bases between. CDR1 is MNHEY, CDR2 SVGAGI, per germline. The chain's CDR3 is CASQKDPNSPLHF. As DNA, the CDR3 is TGTGCCAGCCAAAAGGATCCCAATTCACCCCTCCACTTT.

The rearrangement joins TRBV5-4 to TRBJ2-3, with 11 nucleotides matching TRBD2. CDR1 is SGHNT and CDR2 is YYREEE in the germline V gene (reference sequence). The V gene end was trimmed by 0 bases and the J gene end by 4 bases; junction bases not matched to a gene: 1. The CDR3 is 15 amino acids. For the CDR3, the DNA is TGTGCCAGCAGCTTGGAGGGACTAGCGGCAGATACGCAGTATTTT. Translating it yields CASSLEGLAADTQYF.

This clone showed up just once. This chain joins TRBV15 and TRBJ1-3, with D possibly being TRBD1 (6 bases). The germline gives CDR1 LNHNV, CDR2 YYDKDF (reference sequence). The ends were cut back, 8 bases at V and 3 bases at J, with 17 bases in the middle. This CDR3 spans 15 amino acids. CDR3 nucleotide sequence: TGTGCCACCGCCGCGGGGGGCCGGGTTGGAAACACCATATATTTT. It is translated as CATAAGGRVGNTIYF.

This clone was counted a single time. The CDR3 sequence: CASRAGLADPNTGELFF. CDR3 nucleotide sequence: TGTGCCAGCAGGGCGGGACTAGCGGACCCGAACACCGGGGAGCTGTTTTTT. The V and J genes are TRBV5-4 and TRBJ2-2; 11 positions agree with TRBD2. This CDR3 region has 17 residues. V shed 5 bases and J 0 bases; nucleotides not matched to a gene: 6. Germline V gene sequence: CDR1 SGHNT, CDR2 YYREEE (reference sequence).

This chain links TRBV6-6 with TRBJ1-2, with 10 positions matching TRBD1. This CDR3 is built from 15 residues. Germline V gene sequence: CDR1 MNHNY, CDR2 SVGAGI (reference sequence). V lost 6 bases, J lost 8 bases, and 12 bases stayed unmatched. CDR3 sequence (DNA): TGTGCCAGCAGCCTAGGAGAGACAGGGGGCAGGGGCTACACCTTC. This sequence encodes CASSLGETGGRGYTF.

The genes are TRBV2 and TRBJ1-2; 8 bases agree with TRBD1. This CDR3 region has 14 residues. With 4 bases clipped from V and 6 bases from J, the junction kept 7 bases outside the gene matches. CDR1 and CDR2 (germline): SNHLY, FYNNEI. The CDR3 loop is CASSGTGIKDGYTF. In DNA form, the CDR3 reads TGTGCCAGCAGTGGGACAGGGATTAAGGATGGCTACACCTTC.

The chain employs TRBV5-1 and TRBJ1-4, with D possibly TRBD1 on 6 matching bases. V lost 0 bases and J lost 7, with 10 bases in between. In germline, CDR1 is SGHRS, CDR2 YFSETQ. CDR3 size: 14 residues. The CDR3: CASSLEGGTEKLFF. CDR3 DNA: TGCGCCAGCAGCTTGGAGGGGGGTACTGAAAAACTGTTTTTT.

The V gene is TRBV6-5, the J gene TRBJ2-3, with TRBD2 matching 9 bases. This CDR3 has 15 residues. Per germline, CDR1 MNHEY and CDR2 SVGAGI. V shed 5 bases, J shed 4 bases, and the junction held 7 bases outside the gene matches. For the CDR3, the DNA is TGTGCCAGCAGTAACGTGGCGGGGGGGGCAGATACGCAGTATTTT. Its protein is CASSNVAGGADTQYF.

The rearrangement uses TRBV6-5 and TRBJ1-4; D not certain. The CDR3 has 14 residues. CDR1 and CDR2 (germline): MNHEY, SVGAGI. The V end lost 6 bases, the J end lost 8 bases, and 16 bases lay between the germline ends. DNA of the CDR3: TGTGCCAGCAGCCGAGCGGAGGTTTTAGAAAAACTGTTTTTT. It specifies CASSRAEVLEKLFF.

The CDR3 loop is CASSSYTEAFF. The CDR3 bases are TGTGCCAGCAGTTCATACACTGAAGCTTTCTTT. This chain links TRBV6-6 with TRBJ1-1; no reliable D call. From germline, CDR1 is MNHNY and CDR2 SVGAGI (reference sequence). The length of the CDR3 is 11 residues. V lost 4 bases, J lost 3 bases, and 3 bases lay in between.

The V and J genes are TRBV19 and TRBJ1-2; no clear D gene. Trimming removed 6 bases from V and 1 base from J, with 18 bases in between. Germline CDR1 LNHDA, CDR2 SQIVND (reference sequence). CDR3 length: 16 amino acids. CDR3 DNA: TGTGCCAGTAGCTGGGTACAAAAACGGAATAACTATGGCTACACCTTC. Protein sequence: CASSWVQKRNNYGYTF. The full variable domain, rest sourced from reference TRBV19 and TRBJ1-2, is DGGITQSPKYLFRKEGQNVTLSCEQNLNHDAMYWYRQDPGQGLRLIYYSQIVNDFQKGDIAEGYSVSREKKESFPLTVTSAQKNPTAFYLCASSWVQKRNNYGYTFGSGTRLTVV.

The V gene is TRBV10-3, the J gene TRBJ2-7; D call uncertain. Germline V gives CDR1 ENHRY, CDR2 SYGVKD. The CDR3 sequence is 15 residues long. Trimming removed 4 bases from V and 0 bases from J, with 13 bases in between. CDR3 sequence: CAISGRARNSYEQYF. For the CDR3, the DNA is TGTGCCATCAGTGGAAGGGCAAGGAACTCCTACGAGCAGTACTTC.

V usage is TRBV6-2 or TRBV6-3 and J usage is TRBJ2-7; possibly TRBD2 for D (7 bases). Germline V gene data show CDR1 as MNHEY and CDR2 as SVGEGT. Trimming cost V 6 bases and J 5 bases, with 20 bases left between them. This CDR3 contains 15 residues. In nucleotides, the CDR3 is TGTGCCAGCAGCCCGAGGGGGGGCCCAAGGGACGAGCAGTACTTC. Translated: CASSPRGGPRDEQYF.

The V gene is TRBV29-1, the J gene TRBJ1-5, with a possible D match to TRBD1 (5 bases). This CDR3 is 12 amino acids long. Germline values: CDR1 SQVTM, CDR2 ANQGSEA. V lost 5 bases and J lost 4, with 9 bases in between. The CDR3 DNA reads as TGCAGCGTTAGGGACGGGAATCAGCCCCAGCATTTT. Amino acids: CSVRDGNQPQHF.

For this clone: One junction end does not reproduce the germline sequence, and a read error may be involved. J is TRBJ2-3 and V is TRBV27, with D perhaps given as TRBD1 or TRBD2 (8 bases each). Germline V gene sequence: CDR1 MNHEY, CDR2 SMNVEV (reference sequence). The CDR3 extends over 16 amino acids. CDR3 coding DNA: TGTGCCAGCAGTAAAGACAGGGGACTAGGAACAGGTACGCAGTATTTT. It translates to CASSKDRGLGTGTQYF.

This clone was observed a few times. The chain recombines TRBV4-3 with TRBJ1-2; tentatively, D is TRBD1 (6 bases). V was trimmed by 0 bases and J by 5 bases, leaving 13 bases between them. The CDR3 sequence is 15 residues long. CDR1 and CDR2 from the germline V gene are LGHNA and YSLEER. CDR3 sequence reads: CASSQEQGHPYGYTF. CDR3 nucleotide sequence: TGCGCCAGCAGCCAAGAACAGGGTCACCCTTATGGCTACACCTTC.

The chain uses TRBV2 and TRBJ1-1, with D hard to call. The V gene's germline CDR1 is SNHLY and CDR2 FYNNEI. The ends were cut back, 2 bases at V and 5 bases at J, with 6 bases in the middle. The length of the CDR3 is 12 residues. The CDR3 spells CASSERRTEAFF. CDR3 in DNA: TGTGCCAGCAGTGAAAGGAGAACTGAAGCTTTCTTT.

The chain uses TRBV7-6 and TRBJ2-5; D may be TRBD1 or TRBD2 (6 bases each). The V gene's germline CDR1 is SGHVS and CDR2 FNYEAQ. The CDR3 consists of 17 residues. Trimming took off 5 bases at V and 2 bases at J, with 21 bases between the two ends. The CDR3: CASSPWTPGGEQETQYF. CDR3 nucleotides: TGTGCCAGCAGCCCCTGGACCCCCGGGGGCGAACAAGAGACCCAGTACTTC.

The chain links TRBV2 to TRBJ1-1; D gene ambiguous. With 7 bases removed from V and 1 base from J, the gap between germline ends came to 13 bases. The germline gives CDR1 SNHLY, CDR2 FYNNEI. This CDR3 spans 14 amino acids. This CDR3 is CASNFIRENTEAFF. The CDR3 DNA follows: TGTGCCAGCAATTTTATTCGGGAGAACACTGAAGCTTTCTTT.

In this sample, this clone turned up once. The CDR3 coding sequence is TGTGCCAGCAGGTACAGGCGTATGAACACTGAAGCTTTCTTT. Translation: CASRYRRMNTEAFF. This chain connects TRBV27 to TRBJ1-1; D is possibly TRBD1 (5 bases). Per germline, CDR1 MNHEY and CDR2 SMNVEV (reference sequence). The CDR3 extends over 14 amino acids. V lost 6 bases, J lost 0 bases, and 11 bases lay in between.

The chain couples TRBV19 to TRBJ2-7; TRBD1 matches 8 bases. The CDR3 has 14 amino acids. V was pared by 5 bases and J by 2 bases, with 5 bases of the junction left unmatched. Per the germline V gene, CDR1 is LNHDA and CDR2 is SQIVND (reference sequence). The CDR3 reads CASSPSGQAYEQYF. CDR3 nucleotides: TGTGCCAGTAGTCCATCGGGACAGGCCTACGAGCAGTACTTC.